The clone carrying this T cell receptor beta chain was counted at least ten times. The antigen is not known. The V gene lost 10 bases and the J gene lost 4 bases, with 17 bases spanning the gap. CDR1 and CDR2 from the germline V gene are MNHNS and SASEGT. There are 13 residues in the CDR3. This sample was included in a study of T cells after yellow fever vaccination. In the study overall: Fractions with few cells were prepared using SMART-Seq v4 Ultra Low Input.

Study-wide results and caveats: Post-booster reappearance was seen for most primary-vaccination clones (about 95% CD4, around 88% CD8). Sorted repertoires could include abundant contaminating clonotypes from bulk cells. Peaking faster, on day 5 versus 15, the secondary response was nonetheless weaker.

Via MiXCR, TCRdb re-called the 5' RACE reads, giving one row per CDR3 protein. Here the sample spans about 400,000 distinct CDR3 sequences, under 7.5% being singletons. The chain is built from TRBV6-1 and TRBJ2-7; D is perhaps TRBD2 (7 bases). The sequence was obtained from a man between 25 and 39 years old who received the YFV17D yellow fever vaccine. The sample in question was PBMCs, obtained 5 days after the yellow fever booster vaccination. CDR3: CATWGGGAYEQYF. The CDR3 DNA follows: TGTGCCACCTGGGGTGGGGGGGCGTACGAGCAGTACTTC.